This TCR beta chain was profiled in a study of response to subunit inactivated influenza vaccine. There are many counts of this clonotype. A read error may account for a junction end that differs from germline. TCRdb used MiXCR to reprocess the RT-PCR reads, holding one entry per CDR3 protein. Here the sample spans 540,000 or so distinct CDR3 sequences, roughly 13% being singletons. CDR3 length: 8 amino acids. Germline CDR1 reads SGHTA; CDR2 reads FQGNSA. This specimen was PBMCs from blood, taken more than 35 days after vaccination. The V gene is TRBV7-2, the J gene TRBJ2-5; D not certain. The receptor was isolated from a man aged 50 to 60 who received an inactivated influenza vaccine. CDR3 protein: CASSATHF. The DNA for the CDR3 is TGTGCCAGCAGCGCAACGCACTTC.